This T cell receptor beta chain is from a study of early stage breast cancer tumors. At the level of the study: Approximately 10-fold was the mean read coverage per sample. Study findings and constraints: Tumors had approximately 2.5-fold higher T cell density and higher clonality than adjacent normal breast tissue. Enriched TCRB sequences shared across patients were mostly commonly generated sequences. Functional markers like CD4, CD8 and FOXP3 were missed in bulk sequencing.

Some clones are missing from TCRdb's copy, which holds only in-frame ones; the method was immunoSEQ multiplex PCR. This repertoire shows about 51,000 clones, more than 70% found once; its top ten account for 3% to 4%. With respect to this clone: Its antigen is currently unknown.

The receptor was derived from a middle-aged person with breast cancer. Sequencing was performed on blood.

Here the CDR3 DNA reads TGCGCCAGCAGCCGGGGGGACTCCTACGAGCAGTACTTC. This sequence encodes CASSRGDSYEQYF. The V and J genes are TRBV5-1 and TRBJ2-7; 7 bases align to TRBD2. The V gene end was trimmed by 4 bases and the J gene end by 0 bases; junction bases not matched to a gene: 1. CDR1 is SGHRS, CDR2 YFSETQ, per germline. CDR3 size: 13 residues.